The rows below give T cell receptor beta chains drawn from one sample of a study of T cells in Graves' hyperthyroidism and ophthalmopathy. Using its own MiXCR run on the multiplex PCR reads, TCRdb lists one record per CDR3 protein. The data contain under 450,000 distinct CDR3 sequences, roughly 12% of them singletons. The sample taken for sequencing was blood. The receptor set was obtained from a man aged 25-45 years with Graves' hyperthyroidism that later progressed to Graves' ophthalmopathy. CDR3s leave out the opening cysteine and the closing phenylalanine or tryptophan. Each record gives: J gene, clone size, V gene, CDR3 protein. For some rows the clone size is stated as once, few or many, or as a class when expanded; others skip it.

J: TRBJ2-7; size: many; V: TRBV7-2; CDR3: ASSPSSGGLYEQY
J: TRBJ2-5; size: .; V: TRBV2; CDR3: ASSDEGGRETQY
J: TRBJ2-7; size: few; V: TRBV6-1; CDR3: ANTAPEQY
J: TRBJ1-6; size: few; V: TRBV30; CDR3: AWTQTGSNSPLH
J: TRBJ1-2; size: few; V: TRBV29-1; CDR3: SVEDSSGFSYGYT
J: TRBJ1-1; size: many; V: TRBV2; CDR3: ASSEGGRGDTEAF
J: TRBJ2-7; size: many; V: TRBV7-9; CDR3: ASSLVLEGEQY
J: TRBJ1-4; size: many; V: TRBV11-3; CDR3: ASSLAGDGEKLF
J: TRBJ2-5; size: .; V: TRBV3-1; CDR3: ASSYHGRQETQY
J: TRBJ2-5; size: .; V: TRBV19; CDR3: ASRGSAEETQY
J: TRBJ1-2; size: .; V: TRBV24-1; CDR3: ATPPRDAHLVGYT
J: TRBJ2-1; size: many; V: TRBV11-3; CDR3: ASSLSGGLNNEQF
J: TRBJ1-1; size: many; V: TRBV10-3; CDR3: AIRDVGGTEAF
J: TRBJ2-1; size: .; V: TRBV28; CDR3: ASRPGMYVVYNEQF
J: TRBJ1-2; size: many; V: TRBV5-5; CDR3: ASSYRTGTGGAKLLGYT
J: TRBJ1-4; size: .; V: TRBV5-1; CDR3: ASSPLVGEGYEKLF
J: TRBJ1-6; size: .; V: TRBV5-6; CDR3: ASSLSKEYNSPLH
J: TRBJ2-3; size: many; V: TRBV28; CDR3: ASSPLANSFTDTQY
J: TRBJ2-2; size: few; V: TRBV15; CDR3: ATSRDLAGGHTGELF
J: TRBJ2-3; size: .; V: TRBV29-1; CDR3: SVEGSDTQY
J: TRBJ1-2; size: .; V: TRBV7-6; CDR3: ASSPGFYGYT
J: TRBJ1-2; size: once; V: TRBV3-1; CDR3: ASSQAKGRGYT
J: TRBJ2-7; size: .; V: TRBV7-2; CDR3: ASSIAGYAYEQY
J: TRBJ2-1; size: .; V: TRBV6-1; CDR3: ASSSASGGDNEQF
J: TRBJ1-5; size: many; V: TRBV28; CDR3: ASNLRGRDQPQH
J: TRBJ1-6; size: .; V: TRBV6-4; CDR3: ASMDRVANSPLH
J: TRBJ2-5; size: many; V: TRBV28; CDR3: ASKTESLQETQY
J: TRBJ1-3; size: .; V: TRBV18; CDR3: ASSLPGRISSGNTIY
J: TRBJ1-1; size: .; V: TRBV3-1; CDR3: ASSLFRDITNTEAL
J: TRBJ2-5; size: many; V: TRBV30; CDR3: ANQRGSGQETQY
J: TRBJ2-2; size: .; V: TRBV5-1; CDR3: ASSLDREVAANTGELF
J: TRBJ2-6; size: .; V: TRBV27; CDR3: ASKSSGANVLT
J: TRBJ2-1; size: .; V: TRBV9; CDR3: ASSLEDKHNEQF
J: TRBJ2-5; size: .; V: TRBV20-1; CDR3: SARQGRLETQY
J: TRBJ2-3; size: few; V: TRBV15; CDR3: ATSSQASTDTQY
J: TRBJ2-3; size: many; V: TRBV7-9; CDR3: ASSLAAGGIGDTQY
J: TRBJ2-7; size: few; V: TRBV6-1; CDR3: ASSIQGAAYEQY
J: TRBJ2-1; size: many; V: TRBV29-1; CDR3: SVAGTSGPNEQF